This T cell receptor (beta chain) was observed in a study of blood T cell repertoires in COVID-19. The wider study: Acute-phase and convalescent COVID-19 samples originated in the United States, Italy and Spain.

Between the trimmed V and J ends, which lost 8 bases and 5 bases, there was a span of 16 bases. The germline CDR1 and CDR2 sequences are MNHEY and SMNVEV (reference sequence). The CDR3 totals 14 residues. Sequencing used immunoSEQ multiplex PCR; TCRdb keeps in-frame clones, though not all of them. The sample lists around 160,000 clones, roughly nine tenths occurring once. The sequenced sample was peripheral blood. The clonotype originates from a man between 60 and 70 years old with acute or convalescent COVID-19. The gene calls are TRBV27 and TRBJ2-1; D possibly corresponds to TRBD1 (7 bases). The CDR3 protein is CASHPGRGDNEQFF. The DNA of the CDR3 is TGTGCCAGCCACCCCGGCAGGGGGGACAATGAGCAGTTCTTC.